This is a list of T cell receptor beta chains from one sample in a study of T cells in Graves' hyperthyroidism and ophthalmopathy. MiXCR was run by TCRdb on the multiplex PCR reads, yielding one entry per CDR3 protein. The sample contains roughly 250,000 distinct CDR3 sequences, approximately 23% of which appear only once. What was sequenced was blood. The receptors come from a man in his thirties or forties with Graves' ophthalmopathy. The CDR3 runs from the conserved cysteine through the conserved F or W. D genes are given only for firm matches. Clone size appears in some rows only: once, few, many, or a class for an expanded clone.

CDR3	DNA	length	V	size	J	D
CASRRLAGLYQETQYF	TGTGCCAGCAGGAGACTAGCGGGACTGTACCAAGAGACCCAGTACTTC	16	TRBV6-1	NA	TRBJ2-5	TRBD2
CSARGAGGGSGELFF	TGCAGTGCTAGGGGAGCGGGAGGGGGCTCCGGGGAGCTGTTTTTT	15	TRBV20-1	NA	TRBJ2-2	TRBD2
CASNLQGRSYEQYF	TGTGCCAGCAACCTACAGGGAAGGAGCTACGAGCAGTACTTC	14	TRBV28	many	TRBJ2-7	NA
CASSAQGHRPFNEQFF	TGTGCCAGCAGTGCACAGGGCCACAGACCCTTCAATGAGCAGTTCTTC	16	TRBV6-2/TRBV6-3	NA	TRBJ2-1	NA
CASSQITSGYNEQFF	TGTGCCAGCAGCCAAATCACTAGCGGCTACAATGAGCAGTTCTTC	15	TRBV11-2	many	TRBJ2-1	TRBD2
CASTDGAVYEQYF	TGCGCCAGTACGGACGGGGCAGTCTACGAGCAGTACTTC	13	TRBV10-2	NA	TRBJ2-7	NA
CASSIKGRGRANTEAFF	TGTGCCAGTAGTATTAAGGGGCGGGGGAGGGCGAACACTGAAGCTTTCTTT	17	TRBV19	few	TRBJ1-1	NA
CASSRGTNDYSNQPQHF	TGTGCCAGCAGCAGGGGGACTAACGATTATAGCAATCAGCCCCAGCATTTT	17	TRBV12-3/TRBV12-4	NA	TRBJ1-5	TRBD1
CSVEETGANVLTF	TGCAGCGTTGAAGAGACTGGGGCCAACGTCCTGACTTTC	13	TRBV29-1	NA	TRBJ2-6	NA
CASSSRMVGAAETQYF	TGTGCCAGCAGCTCAAGAATGGTGGGGGCCGCAGAGACCCAGTACTTC	16	TRBV9	many	TRBJ2-5	NA
CASSKGLIPGANVPTF	TGTGCCAGCAGTAAGGGGCTCATCCCTGGGGCCAACGTCCCGACTTTC	16	TRBV28	NA	TRBJ2-6	NA
CASSILAWMYNEQFF	TGTGCCAGCAGCATACTAGCGTGGATGTACAATGAGCAGTTCTTC	15	TRBV11-2	few	TRBJ2-1	TRBD2
CASSLDGGGSYEQYF	TGTGCCAGCAGCTTGGATGGGGGGGGCTCCTACGAGCAGTACTTC	15	TRBV5-8	few	TRBJ2-7	TRBD2
CASSFQKLNTEAFF	TGTGCCAGCAGCTTTCAGAAGTTGAACACTGAAGCTTTCTTT	14	TRBV5-5	many	TRBJ1-1	NA
CASSLTRGLTDTQYF	TGTGCCAGCAGCTTAACCAGGGGACTCACAGATACGCAGTATTTT	15	TRBV7-3	few	TRBJ2-3	NA
CASSTPSGLQYF	TGTGCCAGCAGTACACCCTCCGGCCTTCAGTACTTC	12	TRBV28	few	TRBJ2-4	NA
CASGPMGGIGQPQHF	TGTGCTAGTGGTCCCATGGGGGGCATAGGTCAGCCCCAGCATTTT	15	TRBV12-5	few	TRBJ1-5	NA
CASSQGFGTGSGKLFF	TGTGCCAGCAGCCAAGGATTCGGGACAGGGTCGGGAAAACTGTTTTTT	16	TRBV11-1	NA	TRBJ1-4	TRBD1
CSSPGDSPLHF	TGCAGTTCTCCAGGAGATTCACCCCTCCACTTT	11	TRBV20-1	NA	TRBJ1-6	NA
CASSLSRRVTQYF	TGTGCCAGCAGTTTATCCCGGCGGGTGACCCAGTACTTC	13	TRBV28	many	TRBJ2-5	NA
CSARAALLVNEQFF	TGCAGTGCTAGAGCCGCGTTATTGGTAAATGAGCAGTTCTTC	14	TRBV20-1	many	TRBJ2-1	NA
CASSLGRSAEAFF	TGTGCCAGCAGCTTAGGAAGGAGCGCTGAAGCTTTCTTT	13	TRBV7-6	NA	TRBJ1-1	NA
CASSLGRRSVYGYTF	TGCGCCAGCAGCTTAGGACGGCGCTCCGTATATGGCTACACCTTC	15	TRBV5-1	many	TRBJ1-2	NA